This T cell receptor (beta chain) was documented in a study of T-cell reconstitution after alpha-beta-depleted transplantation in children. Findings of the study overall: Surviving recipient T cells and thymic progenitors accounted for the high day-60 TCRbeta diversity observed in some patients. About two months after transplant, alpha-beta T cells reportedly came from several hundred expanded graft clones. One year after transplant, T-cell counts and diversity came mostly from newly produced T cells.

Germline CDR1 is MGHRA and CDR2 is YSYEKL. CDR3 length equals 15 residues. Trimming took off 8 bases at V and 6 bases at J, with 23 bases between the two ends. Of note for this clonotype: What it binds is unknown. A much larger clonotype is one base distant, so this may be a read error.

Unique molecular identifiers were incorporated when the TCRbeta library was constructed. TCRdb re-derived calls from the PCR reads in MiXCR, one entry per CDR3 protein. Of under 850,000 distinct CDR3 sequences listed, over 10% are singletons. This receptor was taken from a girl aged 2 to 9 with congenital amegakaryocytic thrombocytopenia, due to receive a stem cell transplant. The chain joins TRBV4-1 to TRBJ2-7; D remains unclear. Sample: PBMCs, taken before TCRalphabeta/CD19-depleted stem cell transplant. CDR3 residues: CASARSIVVLSEQYF. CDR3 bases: TGCGCCAGCGCCCGCTCTATAGTCGTTTTGAGCGAGCAGTACTTC.